These T cell receptor beta chains were read from a single sample in a study of identical twins. Via MiXCR, TCRdb re-called the 5' RACE reads, giving one row per CDR3 protein. The sample contains some 760,000 distinct CDR3 sequences, over 15% of which appear only once. The same specimen was also included in a second study, on T cells expressing NK-cell markers.

Sequenced sample: PBMCs. These receptors were collected from a woman between 18 and 29 years old in good health. Each CDR3 is given with its conserved first and last residue. A D gene is named only where the DNA matches it firmly. The size entry is marked missing in some rows and otherwise reads once, few, many or a size class.

size: .; D: .; V: TRBV7-9; J: TRBJ2-5; CDR3: CASSRGTGSETQYF; DNA: TGTGCCAGCAGCCGAGGAACAGGGTCAGAGACCCAGTACTTC
size: .; D: .; V: TRBV5-1; J: TRBJ2-2; CDR3: CASSDLGGSNTGELFF; DNA: TGCGCCAGCAGCGACCTGGGCGGTTCGAACACCGGGGAGCTGTTTTTT
size: .; D: TRBD1; V: TRBV4-1; J: TRBJ1-5; CDR3: CASSPNTGTGYQPQHF; DNA: TGCGCCAGCAGCCCGAATACCGGGACAGGGTATCAGCCCCAGCATTTT
size: .; D: .; V: TRBV5-1; J: TRBJ1-5; CDR3: CASSSGTEANQPQHF; DNA: TGCGCCAGCAGCTCCGGGACGGAGGCTAATCAGCCCCAGCATTTT
size: many; D: .; V: TRBV12-3/TRBV12-4; J: TRBJ1-3; CDR3: CASSLNTIYF; DNA: TGTGCCAGCAGTTTAAACACCATATATTTT
size: once; D: .; V: TRBV6-6; J: TRBJ2-5; CDR3: CASKKGGGETQYF; DNA: TGTGCCAGCAAAAAGGGGGGTGGGGAGACCCAGTACTTC
size: .; D: .; V: TRBV20-1; J: TRBJ2-3; CDR3: CSAGGANTDTQYF; DNA: TGCAGTGCTGGGGGGGCCAACACAGATACGCAGTATTTT
size: many; D: .; V: TRBV10-3; J: TRBJ1-2; CDR3: CAISESKGAPHYGYTF; DNA: TGTGCCATCAGTGAGTCGAAAGGGGCCCCTCACTATGGCTACACCTTC
size: .; D: .; V: TRBV12-3/TRBV12-4; J: TRBJ1-3; CDR3: CASSLAGLGGNTIYF; DNA: TGTGCCAGCAGTTTAGCTGGGTTAGGAGGAAACACCATATATTTT
size: few; D: .; V: TRBV12-3/TRBV12-4; J: TRBJ1-2; CDR3: CASTRGGYYGYTF; DNA: TGTGCCAGCACCCGCGGGGGTTACTATGGCTACACCTTC
size: .; D: .; V: TRBV3-1; J: TRBJ1-2; CDR3: CASSLQGVDYGYTF; DNA: TGTGCCAGCAGCCTACAGGGCGTTGACTATGGCTACACCTTC
size: few; D: TRBD2; V: TRBV10-3; J: TRBJ2-5; CDR3: CAISESGGGHKTQYF; DNA: TGTGCCATCAGTGAGTCAGGCGGGGGGCACAAGACCCAGTACTTC
size: .; D: .; V: TRBV12-3/TRBV12-4; J: TRBJ1-2; CDR3: CASSEQVYGYTF; DNA: TGTGCCAGCTCAGAACAGGTTTATGGCTACACCTTC
size: .; D: .; V: TRBV5-8; J: TRBJ1-2; CDR3: CASSSGRTTDGYTF; DNA: TGTGCCAGCAGCTCCGGACGGACCACCGATGGCTACACCTTC
size: few; D: .; V: TRBV20-1; J: TRBJ2-7; CDR3: CSAPKGPFSSEQYF; DNA: TGCAGTGCTCCCAAGGGCCCTTTCTCATCCGAGCAGTACTTC
size: .; D: .; V: TRBV27; J: TRBJ2-7; CDR3: CASRIRTATYEQYF; DNA: TGTGCCAGCAGGATCAGGACAGCCACTTACGAGCAGTACTTC
size: .; D: .; V: TRBV7-2; J: TRBJ2-2; CDR3: CASSLFAGSRYTGELFF; DNA: TGTGCCAGCAGCTTATTCGCCGGGAGTAGGTACACCGGGGAGCTGTTTTTT
size: .; D: TRBD2; V: TRBV20-1; J: TRBJ2-1; CDR3: CSALPTSGRYNEQFF; DNA: TGCAGTGCCCTTCCGACTAGCGGGCGGTACAATGAGCAGTTCTTC
size: .; D: .; V: TRBV5-1; J: TRBJ2-1; CDR3: CASSLAGRVEQFF; DNA: TGCGCCAGCAGCTTGGCCGGGCGAGTGGAGCAGTTCTTC
size: few; D: .; V: TRBV7-9; J: TRBJ2-7; CDR3: CASSSSTRVGDEQYF; DNA: TGTGCCAGCAGCTCGTCTACACGGGTAGGGGACGAGCAGTACTTC